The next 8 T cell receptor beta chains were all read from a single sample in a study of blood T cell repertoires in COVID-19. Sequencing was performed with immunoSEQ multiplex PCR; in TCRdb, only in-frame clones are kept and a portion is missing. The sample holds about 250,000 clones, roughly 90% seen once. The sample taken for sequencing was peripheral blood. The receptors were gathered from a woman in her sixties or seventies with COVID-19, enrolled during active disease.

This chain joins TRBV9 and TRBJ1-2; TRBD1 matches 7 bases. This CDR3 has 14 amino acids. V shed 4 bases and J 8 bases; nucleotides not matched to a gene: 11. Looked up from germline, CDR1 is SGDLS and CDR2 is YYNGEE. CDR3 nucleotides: TGTGCCAGCAGCCCTTTCGACAGGGTGGGCGGCTACACCTTC. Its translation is CASSPFDRVGGYTF.

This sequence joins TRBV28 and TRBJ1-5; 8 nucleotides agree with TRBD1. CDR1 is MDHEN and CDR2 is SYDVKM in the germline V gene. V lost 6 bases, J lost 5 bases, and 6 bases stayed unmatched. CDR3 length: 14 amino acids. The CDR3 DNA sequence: TGTGCCAGCAGGGCCACACAGGGGGATCAGCCCCAGCATTTT. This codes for CASRATQGDQPQHF.

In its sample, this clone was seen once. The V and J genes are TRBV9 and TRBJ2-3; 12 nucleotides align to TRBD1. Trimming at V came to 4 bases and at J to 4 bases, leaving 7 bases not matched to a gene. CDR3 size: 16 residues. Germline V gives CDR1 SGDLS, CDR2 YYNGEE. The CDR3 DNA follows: TGTGCCAGCAGCCGAGTCCGGGACAGGGGGCCAGATACGCAGTATTTT. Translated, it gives CASSRVRDRGPDTQYF.

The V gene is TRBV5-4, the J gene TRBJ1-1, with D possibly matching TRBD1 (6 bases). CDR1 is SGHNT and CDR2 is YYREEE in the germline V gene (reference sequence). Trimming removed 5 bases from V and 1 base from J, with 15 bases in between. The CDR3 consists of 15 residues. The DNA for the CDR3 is TGTGCCAGCAGACCCCGACAGGAGAAGAACACTGAAGCTTTCTTT. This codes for CASRPRQEKNTEAFF.

CDR3 amino acids: CASSVGRGEQYF. The CDR3 DNA sequence: TGTGCCAGCAGCGTAGGACGAGGCGAGCAGTACTTC. This chain uses TRBV9 with TRBJ2-7, with D hard to call. This CDR3 is built from 12 residues. V was pared by 0 bases and J by 6 bases, with 7 bases between. Germline values: CDR1 SGDLS, CDR2 YYNGEE. Looking up the rest from reference TRBV9 and TRBJ2-7 gives the full variable domain: DSGVTQTPKHLITATGQRVTLRCSPRSGDLSVYWYQQSLDQGLQFLIQYYNGEERAKGNILERFSAQQFPDLHSELNLSSLELGDSALYFCASSVGRGEQYFGPGTRLTVT.

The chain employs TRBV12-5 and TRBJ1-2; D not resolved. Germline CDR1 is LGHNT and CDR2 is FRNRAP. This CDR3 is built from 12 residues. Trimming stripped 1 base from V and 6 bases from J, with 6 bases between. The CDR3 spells CASGLDLDGYTF. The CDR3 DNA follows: TGTGCTAGTGGTTTGGACTTAGATGGCTACACCTTC.

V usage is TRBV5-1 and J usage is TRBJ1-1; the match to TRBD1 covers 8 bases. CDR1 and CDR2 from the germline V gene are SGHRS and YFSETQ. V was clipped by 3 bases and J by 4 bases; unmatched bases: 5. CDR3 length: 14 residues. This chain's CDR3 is CASSWGTGGTEAFF. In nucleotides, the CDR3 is TGCGCCAGCAGCTGGGGCACAGGGGGCACTGAAGCTTTCTTT.

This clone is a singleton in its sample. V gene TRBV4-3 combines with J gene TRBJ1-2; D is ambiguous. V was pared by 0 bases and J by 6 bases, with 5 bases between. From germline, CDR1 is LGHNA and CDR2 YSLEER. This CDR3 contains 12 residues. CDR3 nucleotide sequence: TGCGCCAGCAGCCAAGATCTCCATGGCTACACCTTC. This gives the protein CASSQDLHGYTF.